Below are 15 T cell receptor beta chains sequenced from a single sample in a study (dated by TCRdb to 2014 to 2015). The library was produced with 5' RACE. TCRdb records Illumina MiSeq as the sequencer. The public reads were reprocessed in TCRdb via fastp at Q25 and MiXCR, keeping in-frame beta chains. Rows with one shared CDR3 protein collapse into an entry with the most common genes and DNA. The sample records some 60,000 distinct CDR3 sequences, just under 30% of which are singletons. Around 2.5% of the sample comes from the top ten. Sequencing was done on a sample of tumor-infiltrating naive CD4+ T cells sorted from the breast tumor. Taken with the paper, the label for cell subset or site translates to: naive CD4+ T cells, CD4+CD45RA+CD25-. The receptors stem from a female donor with breast cancer.

V and J are TRBV20-1 and TRBJ2-3; 7 bases map to TRBD2. Germline V CDR1 and CDR2: DFQATT, SNEGSKA (reference sequence). This CDR3 spans 12 amino acids. J gave up 11 bases and V 3 bases, and 8 bases lay outside the gene matches. The CDR3 reads CSASAGVARQYF. In nucleotides, the CDR3 is TGCAGTGCTAGCGCGGGGGTGGCCAGGCAGTATTTT.

The chain has TRBV6-1 and TRBJ1-2; D is uncertain. Germline assignment: CDR1 MNHNS and CDR2 SASEGT. Trimming shortened V by 0 bases and J by 2 bases, and 7 bases separated the two germline ends. CDR3 length equals 14 residues. The CDR3 DNA follows: TGTGCCAGCAGTGAAGCTTGGAGAAACTATGGCTACACCTTC. Translated, it gives CASSEAWRNYGYTF.

This clonotype was observed a handful of times. V usage is TRBV7-2 and J usage is TRBJ2-3; 7 nucleotides agree with TRBD1. V was pared by 2 bases and J by 4 bases, with 3 bases of the junction left unmatched. CDR3 length: 14 amino acids. Germline V gene lookup returns CDR1 SGHTA and CDR2 FQGNSA. The CDR3 nucleotides read TGTGCCAGCAGCTTATTTCAGGGGGCAGATACGCAGTATTTT. As protein: CASSLFQGADTQYF.

This clonotype has more than one count but fewer than ten. The chain couples TRBV20-1 to TRBJ2-3, with D perhaps being TRBD1 or TRBD2 (5 bases each). The CDR3 totals 16 residues. Trimming cost V 1 base and J 6 bases, with 20 bases left between them. CDR1 and CDR2 (germline): DFQATT, SNEGSKA (reference sequence). CDR3 coding DNA: TGCAGTGCTAGAGTCTCCGGGACCTCTAGTAGGGATACGCAGTATTTT. As protein: CSARVSGTSSRDTQYF.

Concerning this clonotype: At one boundary the junction diverges from the germline segment, which might be a read error. The chain combines TRBV29-1 with TRBJ2-4; either TRBD1 or TRBD2 may supply D (5 bases each). CDR3 length: 14 residues. Germline CDR1 and CDR2: SQVTM and ANQGSEA. DNA for the CDR3: TGCAGCGTTCGACAGACGCTAGCCAAAAACACTCAGTACTTC. Translation: CSVRQTLAKNTQYF.

This clonotype was recorded at least ten times. The genes are TRBV6-6 and TRBJ1-2; TRBD1 aligns across 8 bases. Germline CDR1 is MNHNY and CDR2 is SVGAGI (reference sequence). Unmatched junction bases numbered 8, after V lost 4 bases and J lost 1 base. The CDR3 length is 16 residues. For the CDR3, the DNA is TGTGCCAGCAGTTCTTTCGACAGGGGCGATAACTATGGCTACACCTTC. The encoded protein is CASSSFDRGDNYGYTF.

J is TRBJ1-1 and V is TRBV6-2 or TRBV6-3; D gene unclear. The V gene's germline CDR1 is MNHEY and CDR2 SVGEGT. The CDR3 consists of 11 residues. The V gene lost 7 bases and the J gene lost 4 bases, with 7 bases spanning the gap. The CDR3 DNA reads as TGTGCCAGCATCCAAGGCACTGAAGCTTTCTTT. Translation gives CASIQGTEAFF.

Details on this clonotype: No conserved phenylalanine or tryptophan is present at the end of the CDR3, so a read error is the likely explanation. The V call is TRBV12-3 or TRBV12-4, the J call TRBJ1-1; 9 nucleotides match TRBD1. The V segment lost 7 bases and the J segment 4 bases; nucleotides outside the gene matches: 7. This CDR3 contains 14 residues. CDR3 sequence reads: CASNRDRVGTEAFS. As DNA, the CDR3 is TGTGCCAGCAATCGGGACAGGGTGGGCACTGAAGCTTTCTCT.

This clonotype came up a few times. A much larger clone differs by one base, so this may be a read error. The chain recombines TRBV9 with TRBJ1-2, with D unclear. CDR1 is SGDLS and CDR2 is YYNGEE in the germline V gene. With 5 bases removed from V and 4 bases from J, the gap between germline ends came to 9 bases. The length of the CDR3 is 12 residues. CDR3 DNA sequence: TGTGCCAGCAGAACCAAAAGCTATGGCTACACCTTC. It is translated as CASRTKSYGYTF.

This rearrangement joins TRBV5-6 to TRBJ1-2, with 7 bases matching TRBD1. The CDR3 is 14 amino acids. The junction had 4 bases not matched to a gene; V was cut back by 1 base and J by 4 bases. Germline-derived CDR1 and CDR2 are SGHDT and YYEEEE. CDR3 amino acids: CASSLRQGGYGYTF. The DNA of the CDR3 is TGTGCCAGCAGCTTGCGTCAGGGGGGCTATGGCTACACCTTC.

This clonotype was observed a handful of times. The chain joins TRBV6-5 to TRBJ1-1; D call uncertain. Germline CDR1 and CDR2: MNHEY and SVGAGI. The CDR3 is 14 residues long. Trimming shortened V by 5 bases and J by 1 base, and 11 bases separated the two germline ends. This CDR3 reads CASSQETGNTEAFF. The CDR3, as DNA: TGTGCCAGCAGTCAAGAGACCGGGAACACTGAAGCTTTCTTT.

The CDR3 DNA reads as TGCAGTGCTAGACCCGGCGGGAGCTCCTACAATGAGCAGTTCTTC. Its protein product is CSARPGGSSYNEQFF. This rearrangement joins TRBV20-1 to TRBJ2-1; 7 nucleotides match TRBD2. V was pared by 2 bases and J by 0 bases, with 4 bases of the junction left unmatched. CDR1 is DFQATT and CDR2 is SNEGSKA in the germline V gene (reference sequence). This CDR3 is 15 amino acids long.

The sample holds a few counts of this clonotype. The chain uses TRBV7-2 and TRBJ2-7; TRBD2 aligns across 10 bases. The CDR3 is 14 amino acids. V shed 5 bases and J 3 bases; nucleotides not matched to a gene: 4. The germline CDR1 and CDR2 sequences are SGHTA and FQGNSA. DNA for the CDR3: TGTGCCAGCAGCGCCCGGACTAGCGGCTACGAGCAGTACTTC. It encodes CASSARTSGYEQYF.

This clonotype was observed a handful of times. The chain links TRBV7-9 to TRBJ1-6; TRBD1 might be the D (5 bases). The germline V gene encodes CDR1 SEHNR and CDR2 FQNEAQ (reference sequence). This CDR3 has 14 residues. The ends were cut back, 6 bases at V and 5 bases at J, with 11 bases in the middle. The CDR3: CASSRDRNNSPLHF. The DNA of the CDR3 is TGTGCCAGCAGTCGGGACCGTAATAATTCACCCCTCCACTTT.

This clonotype was observed a handful of times. The chain carries TRBV20-1 and TRBJ2-3; 8 bases match TRBD1. Trimming removed 0 bases from V and 3 bases from J; junction bases left unmatched: 5. Germline CDR1 DFQATT, CDR2 SNEGSKA (reference sequence). The CDR3 consists of 15 residues. CDR3 sequence (DNA): TGCAGTGCTAGAGATCCGCAGGGGGCAACAGATACGCAGTATTTT. Protein: CSARDPQGATDTQYF.